The rows below give T cell receptor beta chains drawn from one sample of a study of blood T cell repertoires in COVID-19. Here immunoSEQ multiplex PCR was the method, and the copy in TCRdb shows in-frame clones only, minus some. This table holds around 70,000 clones, 70% to 90% found once. Sequenced input: peripheral blood. These receptor sequences come from a man aged 45-60 years with acute or convalescent COVID-19. CDR3s include the opening cysteine and the closing phenylalanine or tryptophan. The order of the fields is D gene, J gene, clone size, V gene, CDR3 DNA, CDR3 protein. D genes are given only for firm matches. Expanded clones are given a class, and other clones once, few, many or no size at all.

d_gene: NA
j_gene: TRBJ2-7
abundance: NA
v_gene: TRBV19
CDR3nt: TGTGCCAGTAGTATAGACCCCGCGGGGCAGAAATACGAGCAGTACTTC
CDR3aa: CASSIDPAGQKYEQYF

d_gene: TRBD1
j_gene: TRBJ1-1
abundance: NA
v_gene: TRBV12-3/TRBV12-4
CDR3nt: TGTGCCAGCAGTTTCTCGGACAGGGCTGAAGCTTTCTTT
CDR3aa: CASSFSDRAEAFF

d_gene: NA
j_gene: TRBJ2-1
abundance: NA
v_gene: TRBV3-1/TRBV3-2
CDR3nt: TGTGCCAGCAGCCAATCCAGGGGATTCGACAATGAGCAGTTCTTC
CDR3aa: CASSQSRGFDNEQFF

d_gene: NA
j_gene: TRBJ2-7
abundance: NA
v_gene: TRBV25-1
CDR3nt: TGTGCCAGCAGTGAATATAAGCGAGCCTACGAGCAGTACTTC
CDR3aa: CASSEYKRAYEQYF

d_gene: NA
j_gene: TRBJ1-4
abundance: NA
v_gene: TRBV29-1
CDR3nt: TGCAGCGCCTGTCTTCAGGGAACTAATGAAAAACTGTTTTTT
CDR3aa: CSACLQGTNEKLFF

d_gene: TRBD2
j_gene: TRBJ2-2
abundance: NA
v_gene: TRBV19
CDR3nt: TGTGCCAGTACCCCAGGGAGGGCAGGTTACACCGGGGAGCTGTTTTTT
CDR3aa: CASTPGRAGYTGELFF

d_gene: TRBD1
j_gene: TRBJ2-2
abundance: NA
v_gene: TRBV19
CDR3nt: TGTGCCAGTAGTGATCCCGTAGCAGGGGGCGATCTCGGGGAGCTGTTTTTT
CDR3aa: CASSDPVAGGDLGELFF

d_gene: NA
j_gene: TRBJ2-4
abundance: NA
v_gene: TRBV5-4
CDR3nt: TGTGCCAGCAGCCCGCAACAGGGTTTTAGAAACATTCAGTACTTC
CDR3aa: CASSPQQGFRNIQYF

d_gene: NA
j_gene: TRBJ2-1
abundance: NA
v_gene: TRBV5-4
CDR3nt: TGTGCCAGCAGTCGGAAATGGGCGCGCGACTCCTACAATGAGCAGTTCTTC
CDR3aa: CASSRKWARDSYNEQFF

d_gene: TRBD2
j_gene: TRBJ2-3
abundance: NA
v_gene: TRBV7-2
CDR3nt: TGTGCCAGCAGCCTAAGACTAGCGGGAACGCATAGAGCAGATACGCAGTATTTT
CDR3aa: CASSLRLAGTHRADTQYF

d_gene: TRBD1
j_gene: TRBJ1-4
abundance: NA
v_gene: TRBV19
CDR3nt: TGTGCCAGTAGTATAGCGTCAACAGGGGGACGGTCGTTTTTT
CDR3aa: CASSIASTGGRSFF

d_gene: NA
j_gene: TRBJ1-2
abundance: NA
v_gene: TRBV7-9
CDR3nt: TGTGCCAGCTCCCTAGCCTCAGGGGTCTATGGCTACACCTTC
CDR3aa: CASSLASGVYGYTF

d_gene: TRBD2
j_gene: TRBJ2-7
abundance: NA
v_gene: TRBV30
CDR3nt: TGTGCCTCGGGGGACTACTCCTACGAGCAGTACTTC
CDR3aa: CASGDYSYEQYF

d_gene: NA
j_gene: TRBJ2-1
abundance: NA
v_gene: TRBV19
CDR3nt: TGTGCCAGTAGTACCTCAGTTGGGGGCGTGGGGAACAATGAGCAGTTCTTC
CDR3aa: CASSTSVGGVGNNEQFF

d_gene: NA
j_gene: TRBJ2-7
abundance: NA
v_gene: TRBV5-1
CDR3nt: TGCGCCAGCAGCTTGGCATCGAGCACCTACGAGCAGTACTTC
CDR3aa: CASSLASSTYEQYF

d_gene: NA
j_gene: TRBJ2-1
abundance: NA
v_gene: TRBV7-9
CDR3nt: TGTGCCAGCAGCTTAGGATCCCAAGCGGGCTTCCAGTTCTTC
CDR3aa: CASSLGSQAGFQFF

d_gene: TRBD1
j_gene: TRBJ1-5
abundance: NA
v_gene: TRBV10-3
CDR3nt: TGTGCCATCAGTGAGAAAACGACAGGGGAGCAGCCCCAGCATTTT
CDR3aa: CAISEKTTGEQPQHF

d_gene: NA
j_gene: TRBJ1-5
abundance: NA
v_gene: TRBV10-1
CDR3nt: TGCGCCAGCAGTGAGTCTAGTAAGCGGGTTTTTCCCCAGCATTTT
CDR3aa: CASSESSKRVFPQHF

d_gene: TRBD1
j_gene: TRBJ1-5
abundance: NA
v_gene: TRBV12-5
CDR3nt: TGTGCTAGTGGCCCCGGGACAGGGGGCACTCAGCCCCAGCATTTT
CDR3aa: CASGPGTGGTQPQHF

d_gene: NA
j_gene: TRBJ1-6
abundance: NA
v_gene: TRBV24-1
CDR3nt: TGTGCCACCAGTGAAGGGCCGAGGGCCCTTAATTCACCCCTCCACTTT
CDR3aa: CATSEGPRALNSPLHF

d_gene: NA
j_gene: TRBJ1-5
abundance: NA
v_gene: TRBV2
CDR3nt: TGTGCCAGCAGCGGCGGGGAGCAGCCCCAGCATTTT
CDR3aa: CASSGGEQPQHF

d_gene: NA
j_gene: TRBJ1-5
abundance: NA
v_gene: TRBV7-9
CDR3nt: TGTGCCAGCAGCTTATCGGGGGATCGTCAGCCCCAGCATTTT
CDR3aa: CASSLSGDRQPQHF

d_gene: NA
j_gene: TRBJ2-7
abundance: NA
v_gene: TRBV11-2
CDR3nt: TGTGCCAGCAGCTACAGGGACCAGGAGCAGTACTTC
CDR3aa: CASSYRDQEQYF

d_gene: TRBD2
j_gene: TRBJ2-2
abundance: NA
v_gene: TRBV10-3
CDR3nt: TGTGCCATCAGTGGCCTAGCGGGGGGGGTACTACCAAGGACCGGGGAGCTGTTTTTT
CDR3aa: CAISGLAGGVLPRTGELFF

d_gene: NA
j_gene: TRBJ1-5
abundance: few
v_gene: TRBV4-1
CDR3nt: TGCGCCAGCAGCCAATTTCAGAGGGAGAATCAGCCCCAGCATTTT
CDR3aa: CASSQFQRENQPQHF

d_gene: TRBD2
j_gene: TRBJ2-1
abundance: NA
v_gene: TRBV2
CDR3nt: TGTGCCAGCAGTTCCCTGAGCGGGAGGGTTGAGCAGTTCTTC
CDR3aa: CASSSLSGRVEQFF

d_gene: NA
j_gene: TRBJ1-3
abundance: NA
v_gene: TRBV11-3
CDR3nt: TGTGCCAGCAGCTTAGTCGGGGACTCTGGAAACACCATATATTTT
CDR3aa: CASSLVGDSGNTIYF

d_gene: TRBD1
j_gene: TRBJ1-4
abundance: NA
v_gene: TRBV10-2
CDR3nt: TGCGCCAGCCGGGACAGGGAAAATGAAAAACTGTTTTTT
CDR3aa: CASRDRENEKLFF

d_gene: NA
j_gene: TRBJ1-2
abundance: few
v_gene: TRBV28
CDR3nt: TGTGCCAGCAGTTTGGGAGGGACTAACTATGGCTACACCTTC
CDR3aa: CASSLGGTNYGYTF

d_gene: TRBD1
j_gene: TRBJ1-6
abundance: NA
v_gene: TRBV6-1
CDR3nt: TGTGCCAGCAGTGAAGCGACAGGGTATTCACCCCTCCACTTT
CDR3aa: CASSEATGYSPLHF

d_gene: NA
j_gene: TRBJ1-2
abundance: NA
v_gene: TRBV5-4
CDR3nt: TGTGCCAGCAGCCCGCGAGGGCAGAACTATGGCTACACCTTC
CDR3aa: CASSPRGQNYGYTF

d_gene: NA
j_gene: TRBJ2-1
abundance: few
v_gene: TRBV12-3/TRBV12-4
CDR3nt: TGTGCCAGCAGCCTCGGGTCCCGCCAGTTCTTC
CDR3aa: CASSLGSRQFF

d_gene: NA
j_gene: TRBJ1-2
abundance: few
v_gene: TRBV19
CDR3nt: TGTGCCAGTAGTGCACAGGGCCGGTTAAGTTCTGTCTATGGCTACACCTTC
CDR3aa: CASSAQGRLSSVYGYTF

d_gene: NA
j_gene: TRBJ2-1
abundance: NA
v_gene: TRBV25-1
CDR3nt: TGTGCCAGCAGTGGACAGAGCAGCTCCTACAATGAGCAGTTCTTC
CDR3aa: CASSGQSSSYNEQFF

d_gene: NA
j_gene: TRBJ2-2
abundance: NA
v_gene: TRBV5-1
CDR3nt: TGCGCCAGCAGCTTGACGCTAGGAAGCTCCGGGGAGCTGTTTTTT
CDR3aa: CASSLTLGSSGELFF

d_gene: TRBD1
j_gene: TRBJ2-7
abundance: NA
v_gene: TRBV7-3
CDR3nt: TGTGCCAGCAGTCCGAACAGGGGCTACGAGCAGTACTTC
CDR3aa: CASSPNRGYEQYF

d_gene: NA
j_gene: TRBJ2-5
abundance: NA
v_gene: TRBV18
CDR3nt: TGTGCCAGCTCACAAGCTCGCGACAGGCTCGGAGAGACCCAGTACTTC
CDR3aa: CASSQARDRLGETQYF

d_gene: TRBD1
j_gene: TRBJ2-7
abundance: once
v_gene: TRBV15
CDR3nt: TGTGCCACCAGCAGACGGGGACAGGGCTCCTACGAGCAGTACTTC
CDR3aa: CATSRRGQGSYEQYF

d_gene: NA
j_gene: TRBJ2-7
abundance: NA
v_gene: TRBV6-5
CDR3nt: TGTGCCAGCAGTAGGACGGAGGGAAACTACGAGCAGTACTTC
CDR3aa: CASSRTEGNYEQYF

d_gene: NA
j_gene: TRBJ1-5
abundance: NA
v_gene: TRBV6-5
CDR3nt: TGTGCCAGCAGACACGCAGGGTTAGATCAGCCCCAGCATTTT
CDR3aa: CASRHAGLDQPQHF

d_gene: NA
j_gene: TRBJ1-5
abundance: NA
v_gene: TRBV5-5
CDR3nt: TGTGCCAGCAGCCCGCCGGTCCTCGGTGGTAGCAATCAGCCCCAGCATTTT
CDR3aa: CASSPPVLGGSNQPQHF

d_gene: TRBD1
j_gene: TRBJ1-4
abundance: NA
v_gene: TRBV9
CDR3nt: TGTGCCAGCAGCCCAGGGACAGGATTTAATGAAAAACTGTTTTTT
CDR3aa: CASSPGTGFNEKLFF

d_gene: NA
j_gene: TRBJ1-2
abundance: NA
v_gene: TRBV28
CDR3nt: TGTGCCAGCAGCCGGGAGGGATCAAACTATGGCTACACCTTC
CDR3aa: CASSREGSNYGYTF

d_gene: TRBD1
j_gene: TRBJ1-4
abundance: NA
v_gene: TRBV5-1
CDR3nt: TGCGCCAGCAGCGGGACAGGGGGGAGCCCTAATGAAAAACTGTTTTTT
CDR3aa: CASSGTGGSPNEKLFF

d_gene: NA
j_gene: TRBJ2-7
abundance: NA
v_gene: TRBV28
CDR3nt: TGTGCCAGCACCTCCTCCCGGACACCCTCCTACGAGCAGTACTTC
CDR3aa: CASTSSRTPSYEQYF

d_gene: NA
j_gene: TRBJ1-4
abundance: NA
v_gene: TRBV6-5
CDR3nt: TGTGCCAGCAGTAATCCCGGGACACATGAAAAACTGTTTTTT
CDR3aa: CASSNPGTHEKLFF

d_gene: NA
j_gene: TRBJ1-5
abundance: few
v_gene: TRBV5-1
CDR3nt: TGCGCCAGCAGCTTGACTGGACAGCAGCCCCAGCATTTT
CDR3aa: CASSLTGQQPQHF

d_gene: TRBD1
j_gene: TRBJ2-1
abundance: once
v_gene: TRBV7-6
CDR3nt: TGTGCCAGCAGCTTAGAGTCCGGGACAGGGGCCCCAGGCAATGAGCAGTTCTTC
CDR3aa: CASSLESGTGAPGNEQFF

d_gene: NA
j_gene: TRBJ1-5
abundance: NA
v_gene: TRBV29-1
CDR3nt: TGCAGCGTCGGAATCGGGGGTAAAAGCAATCAGCCCCAGCATTTT
CDR3aa: CSVGIGGKSNQPQHF

d_gene: NA
j_gene: TRBJ2-2
abundance: NA
v_gene: TRBV7-3
CDR3nt: TGTGCCAGCAGCCTTTGGAGGGGCGGATTGAGCGGGGAGCTGTTTTTT
CDR3aa: CASSLWRGGLSGELFF

d_gene: NA
j_gene: TRBJ1-1
abundance: NA
v_gene: TRBV5-6
CDR3nt: TGTGCCAGCAGAGACAGAGTCGAGACTTTCTTT
CDR3aa: CASRDRVETFF

d_gene: NA
j_gene: TRBJ1-5
abundance: NA
v_gene: TRBV21-1
CDR3nt: TGTGCCAGCGCGGGACAGCTAAATCAGCCCCAGCATTTT
CDR3aa: CASAGQLNQPQHF